These T cell receptor beta chains were read from a single sample in a study of vaccination effects on CD4 cells after COVID-19. Method: immunoSEQ multiplex PCR; TCRdb's copy keeps in-frame clones and lacks some. The sample carries about 8,900 clones, around 79% recorded once. Which antigens these TCRs recognize remains unknown. The specimen was CD4+ T cells from PBMCs cultured with HCoV-229E spike peptides, collected before COVID-19 vaccination. All receptors derive from a human donor who received a COVID-19 vaccine. CDR3s include the opening cysteine and the closing phenylalanine or tryptophan. A D gene is named only where the DNA matches it firmly. Rows give clone size only sometimes, using once, few, many, or a class for an expanded clone.

abundance | j_gene | v_gene | d_gene | CDR3nt | CDR3aa
few | TRBJ1-4 | TRBV24-1 | . | TGTGCCACCAGTGGCGGCGGGGGGACTAATGAAAAACTGTTTTTT | CATSGGGGTNEKLFF
. | TRBJ1-2 | TRBV19 | . | TGTGCCAGTAGTGCAGACAGGTATCGCTACACCTTC | CASSADRYRYTF
few | TRBJ1-5 | TRBV19 | . | TGTGCCAGTAGTCGGACAGATAGCAATCAGCCCCAGCATTTT | CASSRTDSNQPQHF
. | TRBJ1-4 | TRBV7-8 | . | TGTGCCAGCAGCTTACGGCTCTGGCCAGGGCAAGGAACTAATGAAAAACTGTTTTTT | CASSLRLWPGQGTNEKLFF
. | TRBJ2-7 | TRBV7-2 | TRBD1 | TGTGCCAGCAGCCCCCACGGGTGGCCTGGGACAGGGAGTAGCGAGCAGTACTTC | CASSPHGWPGTGSSEQYF
. | TRBJ2-7 | TRBV5-1 | . | TGCGCCAGCAGTCCCTATTCTACAGGGTTGACCTACGAGCAGTACTTC | CASSPYSTGLTYEQYF
. | TRBJ2-3 | TRBV25-1 | . | TGTGCCAGCAGCCAATTCGGAAACACAGATACGCAGTATTTT | CASSQFGNTDTQYF
. | TRBJ1-6 | TRBV4-1 | . | TGCGCCAGCAGCCACCTAGGGCCGGGGGGGAGGTTGAATTCACCCCTCCACTTT | CASSHLGPGGRLNSPLHF
. | TRBJ2-1 | TRBV5-1 | TRBD2 | TGCGCCAGCAGCTCGGGACTAGCCATCAATGAGCAGTTCTTC | CASSSGLAINEQFF
. | TRBJ2-3 | TRBV30 | . | TGTGCCTGGAGTTGGACAGGAGGGTTCACAGATACGCAGTATTTT | CAWSWTGGFTDTQYF
once | TRBJ2-5 | TRBV2 | . | TGTGCCAGCACGGGAGAAGAGACCCAGTACTTC | CASTGEETQYF
. | TRBJ2-7 | TRBV5-4 | . | TGTGCCAGCAGCTTGGTCAATTCCTACGAGCAGTACTTC | CASSLVNSYEQYF
. | TRBJ1-1 | TRBV9 | TRBD1 | TGTGCCAGCAGCACTTTCACCGGGACAGTGAACACTGAAGCTTTCTTT | CASSTFTGTVNTEAFF
. | TRBJ2-3 | TRBV4-1 | TRBD1 | TGCGCCAGCAGCCTCTCGGGACAGGGGGCGAACACAGATACGCAGTATTTT | CASSLSGQGANTDTQYF
. | TRBJ2-3 | TRBV15 | TRBD2 | TGTGCCACCAGCAGAGATGCGGGGGGGTCAGATACGCAGTATTTT | CATSRDAGGSDTQYF
. | TRBJ2-1 | TRBV9 | TRBD1 | TGTGCCAGCAGCCCCCGGGACAGGGGGCAAGTCGGGTCCTACAATGAGCAGTTCTTC | CASSPRDRGQVGSYNEQFF
. | TRBJ1-5 | TRBV5-5 | . | TGTGCCAGCAACGGACAGCCTAATCAGCCCCAGCATTTT | CASNGQPNQPQHF
. | TRBJ2-1 | TRBV18 | TRBD2 | TGTGCCAGCTCACCATCTACTAGCGGGCCTAGCAATGAGCAGTTCTTC | CASSPSTSGPSNEQFF
. | TRBJ2-1 | TRBV5-4 | TRBD2 | TGTGCCAGCAGCTCGGGACTAGCGGGAAGATACAATGAGCAGTTCTTC | CASSSGLAGRYNEQFF
. | TRBJ2-1 | TRBV5-1 | . | TGCGCCAGCAGCCCCCCCATTGGCCAGTCCGCGGATGAGCAGTTCTTC | CASSPPIGQSADEQFF
large | TRBJ2-3 | TRBV5-4 | . | TGTGCCAGCAGCCAACCGGGGCCTTCAGATACGCAGTATTTT | CASSQPGPSDTQYF
. | TRBJ1-1 | TRBV7-2 | TRBD1 | TGTGCCAGCAGCCCTAATCCCACAGGGGTGAACACTGAAGCTTTCTTT | CASSPNPTGVNTEAFF
few | TRBJ2-1 | TRBV6-5 | . | TGTGCCAGCAGTTACTCGACTAGCTCCTACAATGAGCAGTTCTTC | CASSYSTSSYNEQFF
. | TRBJ1-1 | TRBV19 | TRBD1 | TGTGCCAGTAGTGCCGCCCGAGGGACGGGACAGGGGAACATGAACACTGAAGCTTTCTTT | CASSAARGTGQGNMNTEAFF
. | TRBJ2-2 | TRBV5-1 | . | TGCGCCAGCAGCTTACTCCTGAACACCGGGGAGCTGTTTTTT | CASSLLLNTGELFF
. | TRBJ1-5 | TRBV19 | TRBD1 | TGTGCCAGTACTTACGTCGCAGGGGGCGGTCAGCCCCAGCATTTT | CASTYVAGGGQPQHF
. | TRBJ1-4 | TRBV6-1 | . | TGTGCCAGCAGTGAGAGGAGGGAAAAACTGTTTTTT | CASSERREKLFF
. | TRBJ2-7 | TRBV12-5 | . | TGTGCTAGTGGTTTGGAGACGGTTTACGAGCAGTACTTC | CASGLETVYEQYF
few | TRBJ1-2 | TRBV7-8 | . | TGTGCCAGCAGCTTATCCCCGGAGCTTGGCTACACCTTC | CASSLSPELGYTF
. | TRBJ2-1 | TRBV5-4 | TRBD2 | TGTGCCAGCAGTTCCGGACTAGCGGGTTACAATGAGCAGTTCTTC | CASSSGLAGYNEQFF
. | TRBJ1-5 | TRBV10-3 | . | TGTGCCATCAGTGAGACAGGGAGGTGGAATCAGCCCCAGCATTTT | CAISETGRWNQPQHF
. | TRBJ1-2 | TRBV7-9 | TRBD1 | TGTGCCAGCAGCTTATACAGGGGCCCCTCCTATGGCTACACCTTC | CASSLYRGPSYGYTF
. | TRBJ2-3 | TRBV11-2 | TRBD2 | TGTGCCAGCAGCCCAAAGGGACTAGCGGGAGGGCATACGCAGTATTTT | CASSPKGLAGGHTQYF
. | TRBJ2-5 | TRBV5-4 | TRBD2 | TGTGCCAGCAGCGGGCGACTAGCGGGAGGACAAGAGACCCAGTACTTC | CASSGRLAGGQETQYF
. | TRBJ1-6 | TRBV12-3/TRBV12-4 | . | TGTGCCAGCAGTCCGATACCGGGAGTCCCCCTCCACTTT | CASSPIPGVPLHF
. | TRBJ1-2 | TRBV18 | . | TGTGCCAGCTCACCTTTAACAGGCAAGAGAACTAACTATGGCTACACCTTC | CASSPLTGKRTNYGYTF
. | TRBJ1-1 | TRBV27 | TRBD1 | TGTGCCGTTATCGACAGGGGTCAGAACACTGAAGCTTTCTTT | CAVIDRGQNTEAFF
. | TRBJ1-2 | TRBV2 | . | TGTGCCAGCAGTGAGCCGGGAGCTAACTATGGCTACACCTTC | CASSEPGANYGYTF
few | TRBJ1-6 | TRBV9 | . | TGTGCCAGCAGCGACGGACCTCATAATTCACCCCTCCACTTT | CASSDGPHNSPLHF
. | TRBJ1-4 | TRBV9 | TRBD1 | TGTGCCAGCAGCGTAGGACAGGGTGGAAAACTGTTTTTT | CASSVGQGGKLFF
. | TRBJ1-4 | TRBV27 | . | TGTGCCAGCAGTTTATCGGGTGGGGAAAAACTGTTTTTT | CASSLSGGEKLFF
few | TRBJ1-2 | TRBV4-1 | . | TGCGCCAGCAGCCAAGATCTGGGTGGCTACACCTTC | CASSQDLGGYTF
. | TRBJ2-7 | TRBV4-1 | TRBD2 | TGCGCCAGCAGCCAAGGAAGGCTAGCGGGAGGCCGTAAACCCTACGAGCAGTACTTC | CASSQGRLAGGRKPYEQYF
. | TRBJ1-2 | TRBV7-9 | . | TGTGCCAGCAACCCCGCGACAGCTAACTATGGCTACACCTTC | CASNPATANYGYTF
once | TRBJ1-1 | TRBV6-4 | . | TGTGCCAGCAGTGACCCGAGGGTGGGGGCTTTCTTT | CASSDPRVGAFF
. | TRBJ1-1 | TRBV29-1 | TRBD1 | TGCAGCGTTAGGTCCGACAGGGTCGTGAACACTGAAGCTTTCTTT | CSVRSDRVVNTEAFF
. | TRBJ1-6 | TRBV5-1 | TRBD1 | TGCGCCAGCAGCGACAGGGCGGCAAGTTCACCCCTCCACTTT | CASSDRAASSPLHF
. | TRBJ2-3 | TRBV2 | . | TGTGCCAGCAGTGATCAGGGCCGCACAGATACGCAGTATTTT | CASSDQGRTDTQYF
once | TRBJ2-2 | TRBV19 | . | TGTGCCAGTAGTATTACACGCACGAACACCGGGGAGCTGTTTTTT | CASSITRTNTGELFF
. | TRBJ1-4 | TRBV5-1 | TRBD1 | TGCGCCAGCAGCCCGCTCCAGGGGGCAACTAATGAAAAACTGTTTTTT | CASSPLQGATNEKLFF
few | TRBJ2-5 | TRBV3-1/TRBV3-2 | . | TGTGCCAGCAGCCAAGCACAGGTCCTGGTGGAGACCCAGTACTTC | CASSQAQVLVETQYF
. | TRBJ1-4 | TRBV7-9 | . | TGTGCCAGCAGCTTAGGTTCCGGGACACTTGAAAAACTGTTTTTT | CASSLGSGTLEKLFF
few | TRBJ1-1 | TRBV7-9 | . | TGTGCCAGCAGCCTACAGAAGGAAAAAGCTTTCTTT | CASSLQKEKAFF
. | TRBJ2-3 | TRBV6-5 | . | TGTGCCAGCAGTTACTCCTCCAGGGCTAGCACAGATACGCAGTATTTT | CASSYSSRASTDTQYF
. | TRBJ2-1 | TRBV5-1 | . | TGCGCCAGCAGCTTGGAACCGGGACCTATGTTCTTC | CASSLEPGPMFF
. | TRBJ2-7 | TRBV5-1 | TRBD2 | TGCGCCAGCAGCTTGGGCAGCGGGGGGACCTACGAGCAGTACTTC | CASSLGSGGTYEQYF
. | TRBJ2-7 | TRBV27 | TRBD1 | TGTGCCAGCAGTTTGACAGGGTTTTCCTACGAGCAGTACTTC | CASSLTGFSYEQYF
. | TRBJ2-1 | TRBV2 | TRBD2 | TGTGCCAGAGAGCGGGGGGGCAATTACAATGAGCAGTTCTTC | CARERGGNYNEQFF
. | TRBJ1-1 | TRBV9 | TRBD1 | TGTGCCAGCAGCGTAGAGGGACAGGGAATTGAAGCTTTCTTT | CASSVEGQGIEAFF